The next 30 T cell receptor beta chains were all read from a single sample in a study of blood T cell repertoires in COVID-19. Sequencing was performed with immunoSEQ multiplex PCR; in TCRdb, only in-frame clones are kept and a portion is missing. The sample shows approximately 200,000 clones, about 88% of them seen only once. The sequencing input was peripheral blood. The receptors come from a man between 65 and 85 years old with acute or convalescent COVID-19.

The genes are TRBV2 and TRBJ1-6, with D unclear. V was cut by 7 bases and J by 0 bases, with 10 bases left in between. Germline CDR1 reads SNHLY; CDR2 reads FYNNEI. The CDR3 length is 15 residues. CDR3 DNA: TGTGCCAGCATCCTAGGGAGCTCCTATAATTCACCCCTCCACTTT. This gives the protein CASILGSSYNSPLHF.

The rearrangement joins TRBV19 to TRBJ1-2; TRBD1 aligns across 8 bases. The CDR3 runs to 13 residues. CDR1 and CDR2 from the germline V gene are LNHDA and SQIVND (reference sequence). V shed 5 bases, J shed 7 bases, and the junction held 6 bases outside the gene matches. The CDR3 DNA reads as TGTGCCAGTAGTGTGGAACAGGGGGGTGGCTACACCTTC. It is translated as CASSVEQGGGYTF.

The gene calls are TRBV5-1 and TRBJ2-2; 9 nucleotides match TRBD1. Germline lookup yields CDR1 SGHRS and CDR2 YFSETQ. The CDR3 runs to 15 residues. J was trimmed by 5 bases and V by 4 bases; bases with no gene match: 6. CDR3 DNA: TGCGCCAGCAGCCTGGGACAGGGAAGTACCGGGGAGCTGTTTTTT. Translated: CASSLGQGSTGELFF.

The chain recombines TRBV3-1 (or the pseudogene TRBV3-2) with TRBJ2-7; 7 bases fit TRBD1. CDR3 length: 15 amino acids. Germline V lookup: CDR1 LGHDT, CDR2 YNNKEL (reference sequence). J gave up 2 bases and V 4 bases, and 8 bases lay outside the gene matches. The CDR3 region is CASSLGDRAPYEQYF. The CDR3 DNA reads TGTGCCAGCAGCCTGGGAGACAGGGCCCCCTACGAGCAGTACTTC.

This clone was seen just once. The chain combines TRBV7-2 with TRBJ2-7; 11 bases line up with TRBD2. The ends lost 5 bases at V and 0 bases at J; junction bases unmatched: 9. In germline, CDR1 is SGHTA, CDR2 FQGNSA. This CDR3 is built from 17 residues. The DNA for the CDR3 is TGTGCCAGCAGCCCCCGCGGGACTAGCGGCTACTCCTACGAGCAGTACTTC. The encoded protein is CASSPRGTSGYSYEQYF. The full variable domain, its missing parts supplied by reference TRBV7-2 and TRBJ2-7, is GAGVSQSPSNKVTEKGKDVELRCDPISGHTALYWYRQSLGQGLEFLIYFQGNSAPDKSGLPSDRFSAERTGGSVSTLTIQRTQQEDSAVYLCASSPRGTSGYSYEQYFGPGTRLTVT.

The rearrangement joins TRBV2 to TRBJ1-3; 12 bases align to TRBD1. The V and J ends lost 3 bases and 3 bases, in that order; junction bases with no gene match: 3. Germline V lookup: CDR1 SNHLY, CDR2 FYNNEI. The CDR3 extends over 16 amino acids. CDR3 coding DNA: TGTGCCAGCAGTGATGGGACAGGGGGCCGTGGAAACACCATATATTTT. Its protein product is CASSDGTGGRGNTIYF.

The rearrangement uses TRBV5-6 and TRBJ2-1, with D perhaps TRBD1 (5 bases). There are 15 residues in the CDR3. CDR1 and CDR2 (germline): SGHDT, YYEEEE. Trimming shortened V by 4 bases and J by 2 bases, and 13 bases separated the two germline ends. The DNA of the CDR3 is TGTGCCAGCAGCCCCCAGGGTAGAGCCTACAATGAGCAGTTCTTC. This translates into CASSPQGRAYNEQFF.

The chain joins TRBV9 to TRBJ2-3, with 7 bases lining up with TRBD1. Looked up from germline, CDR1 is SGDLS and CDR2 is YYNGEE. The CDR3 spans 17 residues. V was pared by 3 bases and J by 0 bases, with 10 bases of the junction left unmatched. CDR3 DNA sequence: TGTGCCAGCAGCGAGAGTCCTACAGGGGCTAGCACAGATACGCAGTATTTT. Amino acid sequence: CASSESPTGASTDTQYF.

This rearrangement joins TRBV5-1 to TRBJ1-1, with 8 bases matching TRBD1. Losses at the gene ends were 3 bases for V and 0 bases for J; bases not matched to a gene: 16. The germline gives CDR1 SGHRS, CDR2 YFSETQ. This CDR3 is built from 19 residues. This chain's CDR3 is CASSWDRWEGSLMNTEAFF. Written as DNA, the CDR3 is TGCGCCAGCAGCTGGGACAGGTGGGAGGGTTCATTAATGAACACTGAAGCTTTCTTT.

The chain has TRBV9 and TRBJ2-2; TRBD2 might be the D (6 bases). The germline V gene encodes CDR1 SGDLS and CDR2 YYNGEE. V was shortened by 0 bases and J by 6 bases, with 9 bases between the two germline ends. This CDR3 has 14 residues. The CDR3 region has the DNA TGTGCCAGCAGCGTAGCTTGGGACTCCGGGGAGCTGTTTTTT. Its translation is CASSVAWDSGELFF.

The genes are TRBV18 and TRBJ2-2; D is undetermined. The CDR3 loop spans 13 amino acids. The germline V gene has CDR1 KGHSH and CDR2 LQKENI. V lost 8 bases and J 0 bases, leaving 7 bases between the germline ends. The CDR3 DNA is TGTGCCAGCCAACAGTCGAACACCGGGGAGCTGTTTTTT. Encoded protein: CASQQSNTGELFF.

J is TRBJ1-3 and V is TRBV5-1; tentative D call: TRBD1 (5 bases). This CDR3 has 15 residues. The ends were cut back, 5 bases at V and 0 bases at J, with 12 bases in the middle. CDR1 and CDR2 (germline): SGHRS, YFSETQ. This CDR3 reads CASRLQTVSGNTIYF. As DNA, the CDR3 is TGCGCCAGCAGACTTCAGACAGTCTCTGGAAACACCATATATTTT.

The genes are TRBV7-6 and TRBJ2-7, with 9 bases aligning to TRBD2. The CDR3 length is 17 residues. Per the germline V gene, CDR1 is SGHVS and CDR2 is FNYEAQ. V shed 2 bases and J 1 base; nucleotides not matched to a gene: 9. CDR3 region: CASSLYQTSGSSYEQYF. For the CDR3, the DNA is TGTGCCAGCAGCTTATATCAAACTAGCGGGTCTTCCTACGAGCAGTACTTC.

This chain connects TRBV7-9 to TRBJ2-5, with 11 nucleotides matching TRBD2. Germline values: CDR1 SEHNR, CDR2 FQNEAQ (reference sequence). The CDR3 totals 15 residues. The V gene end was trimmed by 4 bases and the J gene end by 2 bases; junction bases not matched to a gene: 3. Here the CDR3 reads CASSSWTSGQETQYF. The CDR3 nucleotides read TGTGCCAGCAGCTCCTGGACTAGCGGGCAAGAGACCCAGTACTTC.

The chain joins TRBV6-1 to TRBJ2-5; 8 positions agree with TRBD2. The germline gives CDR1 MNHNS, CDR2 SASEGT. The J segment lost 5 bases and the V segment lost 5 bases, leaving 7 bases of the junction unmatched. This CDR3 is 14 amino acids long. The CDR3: CASSPAGGGETQYF. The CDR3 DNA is TGTGCCAGCAGTCCCGCGGGGGGCGGGGAGACCCAGTACTTC.

The CDR3 loop reads CASSHRLGEQYF. CDR3 coding DNA: TGTGCCAGCAGCCACCGACTAGGCGAGCAGTACTTC. This chain joins TRBV5-5 and TRBJ2-7; weak D call: TRBD2 (6 bases). The CDR3 has 12 residues. CDR1 is SGHKS, CDR2 YYEKEE, per germline (reference sequence). Deletions cut 4 bases from V and 6 bases from J, with 11 bases between.

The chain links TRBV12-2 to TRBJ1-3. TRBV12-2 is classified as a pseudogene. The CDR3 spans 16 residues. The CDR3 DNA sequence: TGTGCAAGTCGCTTAGGGGTATCGGGGTCTGGAAACACCATATATTTT. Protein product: CASRLGVSGSGNTIYF.

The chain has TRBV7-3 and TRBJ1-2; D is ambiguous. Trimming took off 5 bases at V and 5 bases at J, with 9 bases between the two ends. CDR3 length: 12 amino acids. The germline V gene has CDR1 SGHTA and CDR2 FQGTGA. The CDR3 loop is CASSQRGYGYTF. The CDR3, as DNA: TGTGCCAGCAGCCAAAGAGGATATGGCTACACCTTC.

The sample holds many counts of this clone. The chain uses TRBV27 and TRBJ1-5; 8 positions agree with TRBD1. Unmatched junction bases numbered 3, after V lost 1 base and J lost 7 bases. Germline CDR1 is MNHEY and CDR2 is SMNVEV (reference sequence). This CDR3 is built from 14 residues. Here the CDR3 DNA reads TGTGCCAGCAGTTTATGGACAGGGAACCAGCCCCAGCATTTT. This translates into CASSLWTGNQPQHF.

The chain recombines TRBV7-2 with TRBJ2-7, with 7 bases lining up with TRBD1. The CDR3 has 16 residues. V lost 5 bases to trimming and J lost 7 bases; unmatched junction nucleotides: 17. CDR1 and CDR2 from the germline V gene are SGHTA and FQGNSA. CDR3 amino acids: CASSPYRGTAPGEQYF. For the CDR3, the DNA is TGTGCCAGCAGCCCGTATAGGGGGACAGCCCCAGGGGAGCAGTACTTC.

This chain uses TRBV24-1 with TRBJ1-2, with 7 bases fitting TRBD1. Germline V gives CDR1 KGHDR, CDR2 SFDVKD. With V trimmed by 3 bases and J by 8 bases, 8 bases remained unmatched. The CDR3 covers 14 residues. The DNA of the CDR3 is TGTGCCACCAGTGATGTCGACAGGGTTGAAGGCTACACCTTC. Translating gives CATSDVDRVEGYTF.

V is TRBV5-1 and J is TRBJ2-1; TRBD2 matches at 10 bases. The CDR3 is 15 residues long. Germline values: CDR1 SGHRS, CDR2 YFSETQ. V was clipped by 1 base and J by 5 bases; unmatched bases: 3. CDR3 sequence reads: CASSLRTSGNNEQFF. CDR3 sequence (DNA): TGCGCCAGCAGCTTGCGGACTAGCGGAAACAATGAGCAGTTCTTC.

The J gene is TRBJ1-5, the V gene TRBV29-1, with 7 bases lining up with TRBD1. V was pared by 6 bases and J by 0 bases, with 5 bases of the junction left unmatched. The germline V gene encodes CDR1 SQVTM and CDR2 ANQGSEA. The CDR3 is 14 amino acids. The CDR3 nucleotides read TGCAGCGTGGCGGACAGGAATAGCAATCAGCCCCAGCATTTT. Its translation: CSVADRNSNQPQHF. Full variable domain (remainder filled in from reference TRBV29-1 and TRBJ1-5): SAVISQKPSRDICQRGTSLTIQCQVDSQVTMMFWYRQQPGQSLTLIATANQGSEATYESGFVIDKFPISRPNLTFSTLTVSNMSPEDSSIYLCSVADRNSNQPQHFGDGTRLSIL.

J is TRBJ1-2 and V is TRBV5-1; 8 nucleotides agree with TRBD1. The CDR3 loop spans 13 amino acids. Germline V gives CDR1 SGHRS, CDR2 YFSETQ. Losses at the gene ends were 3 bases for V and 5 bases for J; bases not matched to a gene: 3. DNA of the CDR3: TGCGCCAGCAGCTCGACAGGGGAATATGGCTACACCTTC. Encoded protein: CASSSTGEYGYTF.

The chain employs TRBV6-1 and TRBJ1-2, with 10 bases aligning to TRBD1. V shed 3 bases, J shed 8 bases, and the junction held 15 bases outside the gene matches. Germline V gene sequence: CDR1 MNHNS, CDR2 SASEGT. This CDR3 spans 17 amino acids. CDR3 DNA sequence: TGTGCCAGCAGTGAGCCGGCCGGGAGACAGGGGGCGCGAGGCTACACCTTC. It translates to CASSEPAGRQGARGYTF.

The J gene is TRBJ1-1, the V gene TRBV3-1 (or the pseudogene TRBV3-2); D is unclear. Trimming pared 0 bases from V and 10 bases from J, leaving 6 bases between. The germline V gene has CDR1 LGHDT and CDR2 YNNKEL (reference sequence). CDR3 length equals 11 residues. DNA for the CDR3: TGTGCCAGCAGCCAAGACGCCGGAGCTTTCTTT. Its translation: CASSQDAGAFF.

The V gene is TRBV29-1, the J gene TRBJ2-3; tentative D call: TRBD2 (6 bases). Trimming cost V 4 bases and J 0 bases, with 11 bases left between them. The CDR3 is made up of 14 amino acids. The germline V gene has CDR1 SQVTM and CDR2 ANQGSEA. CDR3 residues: CSVGVAASTDTQYF. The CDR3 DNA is TGCAGCGTTGGGGTAGCGGCTAGCACAGATACGCAGTATTTT.

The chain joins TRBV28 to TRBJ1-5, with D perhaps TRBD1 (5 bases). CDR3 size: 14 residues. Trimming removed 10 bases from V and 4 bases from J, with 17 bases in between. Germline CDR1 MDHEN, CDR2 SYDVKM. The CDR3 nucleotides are TGTGCCACCTCGCGGGGGTCCCGGAATCAGCCCCAGCATTTT. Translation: CATSRGSRNQPQHF.

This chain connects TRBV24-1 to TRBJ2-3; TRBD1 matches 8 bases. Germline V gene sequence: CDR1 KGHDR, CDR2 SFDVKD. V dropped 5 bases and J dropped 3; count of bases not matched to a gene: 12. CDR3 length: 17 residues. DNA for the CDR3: TGTGCCACCAGTGGCGTCGTCCTCGGACAGGGAACAGATACGCAGTATTTT. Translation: CATSGVVLGQGTDTQYF.

The CDR3 spells CASSDSRVGTEAFF. The CDR3 region has the DNA TGTGCCAGTAGTGATTCCAGGGTGGGCACTGAAGCTTTCTTT. This rearrangement joins TRBV19 to TRBJ1-1; weak D call: TRBD1 (5 bases). Germline values: CDR1 LNHDA, CDR2 SQIVND (reference sequence). V was cut by 5 bases and J by 4 bases, with 14 bases left in between. The CDR3 length is 14 residues.